This TCR beta chain was sequenced in a study of OX40 agonist ivuxolimab in advanced cancers. Study-wide context: As their treatment, patients were administered ivuxolimab, an agonistic anti-OX40 (CD134) antibody. Hepatocellular carcinoma, melanoma, renal cell or head and neck cancer occurred in dose-escalation patients. Findings and caveats of the study: Among the lowest levels of clonal expansion were found in partial responders at 0.1-3.0 mg/kg. CD8+ T cells averaged more expanded clones than CD4+.

This clone has just one count. Its antigen is unknown. V lost 1 base, J lost 6 bases, and 11 bases stayed unmatched. CDR1 is SEHNR and CDR2 is FQNEAQ in the germline V gene (reference sequence). This CDR3 comprises 18 residues. Profiling relied on immunoSEQ multiplex PCR, and the TCRdb table lists in-frame clones only, not all of them. The table lists tens of thousands of clones, approximately 80% of them singletons, with 1.5% to 2% in the top ten. The chain couples TRBV7-9 to TRBJ2-1, with 11 positions matching TRBD2. This material consisted of CD4+ or CD8+ T cells sorted from blood, taken in a trial of the OX40 agonist ivuxolimab. The sequence was collected from an adult with an advanced solid tumor such as melanoma, head and neck, liver or kidney cancer. CDR3 nucleotides: TGTGCCAGCAGCTTAGGGTTAGCGGGAGGGCCGATAATCAATGAGCAGTTCTTC. Its protein is CASSLGLAGGPIINEQFF. Drawing the rest from reference TRBV7-9 and TRBJ2-1, the complete variable domain is DTGVSQNPRHKITKRGQNVTFRCDPISEHNRLYWYRQTLGQGPEFLTYFQNEAQLEKSRLLSDRFSAERPKGSFSTLEIQRTEQGDSAMYLCASSLGLAGGPIINEQFFGPGTRLTVL.